The 10 T cell receptor beta chains presented below share a single source sample, sequenced in a study of blood T cell repertoires in COVID-19. Sequencing was performed with immunoSEQ multiplex PCR; in TCRdb, only in-frame clones are kept and a portion is missing. In the table there are 200,000 to 250,000 clones, around 90% of which are singletons. Sequenced: peripheral blood. These receptors all come from a woman in her 70s with active or convalescent COVID-19.

The V and J genes are TRBV14 and TRBJ1-1, with D possibly being TRBD1 (5 bases). CDR3 size: 15 residues. Trimming pared 3 bases from V and 0 bases from J, leaving 11 bases between. Looked up from germline, CDR1 is SGHDN and CDR2 is FVKESK. CDR3 amino acids: CASSHETDLNTEAFF. Here the CDR3 DNA reads TGTGCCAGCAGCCATGAGACAGACTTGAACACTGAAGCTTTCTTT.

The chain links TRBV7-2 to TRBJ2-7, with 9 bases lining up with TRBD2. Trimming cost V 7 bases and J 3 bases; bases outside gene matches: 4. Germline CDR1 is SGHTA and CDR2 is FQGNSA. This CDR3 region has 13 residues. The CDR3 nucleotides read TGTGCCAGCACCTCGCGGGGGGGCTACGAGCAGTACTTC. Its protein product is CASTSRGGYEQYF. The entire variable domain, with the rest obtained from reference TRBV7-2 and TRBJ2-7, is as follows: GAGVSQSPSNKVTEKGKDVELRCDPISGHTALYWYRQSLGQGLEFLIYFQGNSAPDKSGLPSDRFSAERTGGSVSTLTIQRTQQEDSAVYLCASTSRGGYEQYFGPGTRLTVT.

This chain links TRBV10-3 with TRBJ2-3, with D possibly TRBD2 on 6 matching bases. The CDR3 contains 13 residues. Germline V gene lookup returns CDR1 ENHRY and CDR2 SYGVKD. Between the trimmed V and J ends, which lost 10 bases and 2 bases, there was a span of 13 bases. CDR3 in amino acids: CATGGVDTDTQYF. Written as DNA, the CDR3 is TGTGCCACCGGAGGGGTGGACACAGATACGCAGTATTTT.

The chain joins TRBV4-3 to TRBJ2-3, with D possibly matching TRBD2 (5 bases). The V end was cut by 4 bases, the J end by 0 bases, with 11 bases between. Germline CDR1 and CDR2: LGHNA and YSLEER. This CDR3 is 15 amino acids long. CDR3 sequence (DNA): TGCGCCAGCAGCCTAGAGGGAGCTAGCACAGATACGCAGTATTTT. Translating it yields CASSLEGASTDTQYF.

This rearrangement joins TRBV6-5 to TRBJ1-3; a weak D match, TRBD1 (6 bases). The CDR3 runs 13 residues. Trimming took 6 bases from V and 2 from J, leaving 8 bases between them. Germline lookup yields CDR1 MNHEY and CDR2 SVGAGI. CDR3 nucleotide sequence: TGTGCCAGCAGAACAGGGACTGGAAACACCATATATTTT. This encodes CASRTGTGNTIYF.

The V gene is TRBV19, the J gene TRBJ1-2; D is unclear. From germline, CDR1 is LNHDA and CDR2 SQIVND (reference sequence). The V end was cut by 1 base, the J end by 5 bases, with 14 bases between. CDR3 length: 15 residues. The CDR3 sequence: CASSIGPANLYGYTF. The DNA of the CDR3 is TGTGCCAGTAGTATAGGGCCAGCGAATCTATATGGCTACACCTTC.

The V and J genes are TRBV11-2 and TRBJ1-3; D is undetermined. V lost 5 bases and J 0 bases, leaving 14 bases between the germline ends. Germline CDR1 and CDR2: SGHAT and FQNNGV. CDR3 size: 16 residues. The CDR3 region is CASSPEGRDSGNTIYF. CDR3 sequence (DNA): TGTGCCAGCAGCCCAGAGGGTCGGGACTCTGGAAACACCATATATTTT.

CDR3 in DNA: TGTGCCAGCAGACGTGAGGACACTGAAGCTTTCTTT. It specifies CASRREDTEAFF. The chain couples TRBV7-9 to TRBJ1-1; the D is unclear. The CDR3 spans 12 residues. With 6 bases removed from V and 3 bases from J, the gap between germline ends came to 8 bases. Germline V gives CDR1 SEHNR, CDR2 FQNEAQ (reference sequence).

V is TRBV4-3 and J is TRBJ2-7, with TRBD2 as a possible D gene (5 bases). Germline V lookup: CDR1 LGHNA, CDR2 YSLEER. This CDR3 has 15 residues. Between the trimmed V and J ends, which lost 0 bases and 6 bases, there was a span of 15 bases. CDR3 protein: CASSQESGGPGEQYF. The CDR3 nucleotides read TGCGCCAGCAGCCAAGAAAGCGGTGGGCCGGGCGAGCAGTACTTC.

The rearrangement joins TRBV9 to TRBJ2-1; TRBD1 agrees at 9 bases. Looked up from germline, CDR1 is SGDLS and CDR2 is YYNGEE. V lost 5 bases, J lost 9 bases, and 6 bases stayed unmatched. This CDR3 is built from 13 residues. CDR3 region: CASSLTGGSEQFF. CDR3 in DNA: TGTGCCAGCAGTCTTACAGGGGGCAGTGAGCAGTTCTTC.